The 8 T cell receptor beta chains given below trace back to one sample, sequenced in a study of human T cells and chemical hapten exposure. Regarding time point: pre-sensitization, week 0. As to treatment: therapeutic diphenylcyclopropenone sensitization with weekly scalp DPC. TCRdb processed the RACE reads anew with MiXCR; each CDR3 protein has one entry. Of 180,000 or so distinct CDR3 sequences in the sample, 25% to 30% were seen once. Here the sequenced sample was whole blood, taken in connection with sensitization to the hapten diphenylcyclopropenone (DPC). These receptors came from a woman in her thirties with alopecia areata. Some clones in this sample may be carry-over from other donors' samples.

The chain carries TRBV12-3 or TRBV12-4 and TRBJ2-1; D remains unclear. The CDR3 length is 12 residues. Trimming pared 5 bases from V and 9 bases from J, leaving 11 bases between. The CDR3 DNA reads as TGTGCCAGCAGTCTCACACGGGCTGAGCAGTTCTTC. Its protein product is CASSLTRAEQFF.

The chain is built from TRBV7-2 and TRBJ2-5, with 7 bases identical to TRBD1. The V gene end was trimmed by 2 bases and the J gene end by 7 bases; junction bases not matched to a gene: 19. The CDR3 extends over 18 amino acids. Looked up from germline, CDR1 is SGHTA and CDR2 is FQGNSA. CDR3 nucleotides: TGTGCCAGCAGCTTATACGGACAGGCGGGCAGCTCCTCAGGGACCCAGTACTTC. Translation: CASSLYGQAGSSSGTQYF.

This chain uses TRBV30 with TRBJ1-1; D unclear. The germline V gene encodes CDR1 GTSNPN and CDR2 SVGIG (reference sequence). The CDR3 is made up of 12 amino acids. Between the trimmed V and J ends, which lost 1 base and 6 bases, there was a span of 9 bases. CDR3 in DNA: TGTGCCTGGAGTGAGGGAGGGTCTGAAGCTTTCTTT. This encodes CAWSEGGSEAFF.

This clonotype was found a few times. This sequence joins TRBV12-3 or TRBV12-4 and TRBJ2-7; D may be TRBD2 (6 bases). The CDR3 extends over 16 amino acids. V lost 5 bases to trimming and J lost 2 bases, with 19 bases between them. In DNA form, the CDR3 reads TGTGCCAGCAGTACCCTCGGGCTAGCGCCCACCTACGAGCAGTACTTC. This encodes CASSTLGLAPTYEQYF.

The table lists this clonotype with many counts. This chain links TRBV7-8 with TRBJ1-1, with no clear D. Trimming left V 8 bases short and J 0 bases short, with 7 bases between. CDR3 length: 12 residues. Germline CDR1 SGHVS, CDR2 FQNEAQ. The CDR3 protein is CASATMNTEAFF. As DNA, the CDR3 is TGTGCCAGCGCTACAATGAACACTGAAGCTTTCTTT.

This clonotype was counted between two and nine times. This chain links TRBV29-1 with TRBJ2-7; unclear D gene. Between the trimmed V and J ends, which lost 4 bases and 3 bases, there was a span of 7 bases. The germline V gene has CDR1 SQVTM and CDR2 ANQGSEA. The CDR3 has 11 amino acids. Here the CDR3 reads CSVAALYEQYF. In nucleotides, the CDR3 is TGCAGCGTTGCAGCTCTCTACGAGCAGTACTTC.

V is TRBV29-1 and J is TRBJ2-7; TRBD1 aligns across 8 bases. The germline gives CDR1 SQVTM, CDR2 ANQGSEA. The V segment lost 4 bases and the J segment 2 bases; nucleotides outside the gene matches: 4. The CDR3 is made up of 13 amino acids. The CDR3 bases are TGCAGCGTTGTGACAGGGGCTCCCTACGAGCAGTACTTC. Translation: CSVVTGAPYEQYF.

The chain has TRBV28 and TRBJ1-4; 8 bases are shared with TRBD1. The CDR3 is 14 amino acids. The V segment lost 4 bases and the J segment 8 bases; nucleotides outside the gene matches: 6. Germline V CDR1 and CDR2: MDHEN, SYDVKM. The CDR3 spells CASSSTGVAEKLFF. The CDR3 DNA reads TGTGCCAGCAGTTCGACAGGGGTGGCGGAAAAACTGTTTTTT.